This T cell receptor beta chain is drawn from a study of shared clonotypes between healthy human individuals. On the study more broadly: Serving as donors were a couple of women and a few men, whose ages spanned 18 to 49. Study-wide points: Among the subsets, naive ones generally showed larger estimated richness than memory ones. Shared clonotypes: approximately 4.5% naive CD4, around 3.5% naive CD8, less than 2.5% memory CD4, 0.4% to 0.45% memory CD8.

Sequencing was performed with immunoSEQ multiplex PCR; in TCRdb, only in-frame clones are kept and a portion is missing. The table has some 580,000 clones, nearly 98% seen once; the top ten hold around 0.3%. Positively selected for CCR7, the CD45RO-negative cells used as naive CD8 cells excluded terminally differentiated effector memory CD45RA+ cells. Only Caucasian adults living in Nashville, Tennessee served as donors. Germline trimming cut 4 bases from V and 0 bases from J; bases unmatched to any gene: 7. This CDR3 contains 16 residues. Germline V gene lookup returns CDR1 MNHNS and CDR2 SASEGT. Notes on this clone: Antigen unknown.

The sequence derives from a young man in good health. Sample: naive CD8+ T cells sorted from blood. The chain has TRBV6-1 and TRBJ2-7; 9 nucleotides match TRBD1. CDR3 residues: CASSAIQGASSYEQYF. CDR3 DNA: TGTGCCAGCAGTGCGATACAGGGGGCCAGCTCCTACGAGCAGTACTTC.